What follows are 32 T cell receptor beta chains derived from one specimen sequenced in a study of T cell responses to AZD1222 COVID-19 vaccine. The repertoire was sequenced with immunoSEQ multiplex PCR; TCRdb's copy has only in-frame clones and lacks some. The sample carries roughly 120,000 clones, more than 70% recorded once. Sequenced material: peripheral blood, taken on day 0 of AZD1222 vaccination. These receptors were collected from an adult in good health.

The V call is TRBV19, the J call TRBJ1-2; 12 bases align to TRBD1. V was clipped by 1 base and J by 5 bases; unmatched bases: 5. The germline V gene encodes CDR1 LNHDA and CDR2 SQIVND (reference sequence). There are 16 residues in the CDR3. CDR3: CASSIGRDRGQYGYTF. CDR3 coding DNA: TGTGCCAGTAGTATAGGCCGGGACAGGGGGCAATATGGCTACACCTTC.

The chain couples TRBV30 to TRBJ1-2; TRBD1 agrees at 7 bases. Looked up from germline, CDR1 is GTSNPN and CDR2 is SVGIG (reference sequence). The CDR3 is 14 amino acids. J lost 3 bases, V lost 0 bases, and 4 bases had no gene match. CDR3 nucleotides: TGTGCCTGGAGTGTAGGGGGCTGGGACTATGGCTACACCTTC. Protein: CAWSVGGWDYGYTF.

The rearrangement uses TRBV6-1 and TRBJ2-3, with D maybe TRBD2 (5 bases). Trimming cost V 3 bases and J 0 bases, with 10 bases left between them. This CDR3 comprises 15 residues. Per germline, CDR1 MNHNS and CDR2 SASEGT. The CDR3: CASSESGTSTDTQYF. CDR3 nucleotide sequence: TGTGCCAGCAGTGAGTCGGGAACTAGCACAGATACGCAGTATTTT.

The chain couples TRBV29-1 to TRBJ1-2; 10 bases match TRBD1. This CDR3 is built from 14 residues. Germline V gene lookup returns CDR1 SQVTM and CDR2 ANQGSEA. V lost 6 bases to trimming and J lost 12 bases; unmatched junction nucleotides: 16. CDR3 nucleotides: TGCAGCGTGGCCTCGGGACAGGGGCCCCTCGTTAACACCTTC. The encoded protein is CSVASGQGPLVNTF. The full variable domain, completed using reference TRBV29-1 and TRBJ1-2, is SAVISQKPSRDICQRGTSLTIQCQVDSQVTMMFWYRQQPGQSLTLIATANQGSEATYESGFVIDKFPISRPNLTFSTLTVSNMSPEDSSIYLCSVASGQGPLVNTFGSGTRLTVV.

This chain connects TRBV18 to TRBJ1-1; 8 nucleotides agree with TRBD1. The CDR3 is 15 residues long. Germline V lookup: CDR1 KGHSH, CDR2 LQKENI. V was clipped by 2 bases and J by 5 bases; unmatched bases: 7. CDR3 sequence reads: CASSPVSGGSTEAFF. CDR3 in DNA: TGTGCCAGCTCACCAGTTTCAGGGGGCTCTACTGAAGCTTTCTTT.

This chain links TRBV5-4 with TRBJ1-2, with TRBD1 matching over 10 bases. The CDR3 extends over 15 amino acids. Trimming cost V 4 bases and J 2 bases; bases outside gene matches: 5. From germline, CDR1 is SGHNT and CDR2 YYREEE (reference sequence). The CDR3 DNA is TGTGCCAGCAGCCCGTGGACAGGGGGGAACTATGGCTACACCTTC. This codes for CASSPWTGGNYGYTF.

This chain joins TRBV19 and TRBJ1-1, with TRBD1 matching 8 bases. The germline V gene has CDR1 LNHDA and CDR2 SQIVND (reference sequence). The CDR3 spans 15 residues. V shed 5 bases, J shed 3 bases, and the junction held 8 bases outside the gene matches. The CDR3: CASSSRTGSDTEAFF. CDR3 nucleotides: TGTGCCAGTAGTTCCCGGACAGGGTCGGACACTGAAGCTTTCTTT.

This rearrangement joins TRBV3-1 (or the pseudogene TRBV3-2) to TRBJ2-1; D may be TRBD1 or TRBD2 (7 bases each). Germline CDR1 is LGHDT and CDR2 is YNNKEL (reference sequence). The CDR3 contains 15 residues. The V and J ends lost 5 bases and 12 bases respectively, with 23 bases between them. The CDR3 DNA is TGTGCCAGCAGCGGAGTCAGGGGGAGGGCGGTCAGGCAGTTCTTC. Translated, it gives CASSGVRGRAVRQFF.

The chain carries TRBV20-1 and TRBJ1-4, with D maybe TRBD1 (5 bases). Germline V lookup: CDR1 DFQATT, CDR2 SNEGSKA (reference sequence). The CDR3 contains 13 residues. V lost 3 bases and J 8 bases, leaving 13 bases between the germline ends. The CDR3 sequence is CSASIEGVEKLFF. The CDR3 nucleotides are TGCAGTGCTAGTATCGAAGGGGTGGAAAAACTGTTTTTT.

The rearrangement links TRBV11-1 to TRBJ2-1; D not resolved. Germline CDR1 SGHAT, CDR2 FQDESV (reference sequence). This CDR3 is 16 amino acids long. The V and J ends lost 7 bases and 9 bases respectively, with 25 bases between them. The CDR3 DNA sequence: TGTGCCAGCATCCGTTTATTAGGAGCTCGCTTTGGTGAGCAGTTCTTC. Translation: CASIRLLGARFGEQFF.

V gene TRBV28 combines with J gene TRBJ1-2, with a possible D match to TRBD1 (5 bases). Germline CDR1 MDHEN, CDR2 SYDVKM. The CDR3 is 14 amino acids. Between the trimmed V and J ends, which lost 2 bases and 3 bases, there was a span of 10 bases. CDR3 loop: CASSLTREDYGYTF. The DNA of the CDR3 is TGTGCCAGCAGTTTAACCAGGGAGGACTATGGCTACACCTTC.

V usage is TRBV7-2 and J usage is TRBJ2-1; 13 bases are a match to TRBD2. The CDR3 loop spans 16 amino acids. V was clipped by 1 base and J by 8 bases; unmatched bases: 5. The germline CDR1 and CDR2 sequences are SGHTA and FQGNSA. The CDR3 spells CASSLEGTSGVYEQFF. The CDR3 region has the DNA TGTGCCAGCAGCTTAGAAGGGACTAGCGGGGTTTATGAGCAGTTCTTC.

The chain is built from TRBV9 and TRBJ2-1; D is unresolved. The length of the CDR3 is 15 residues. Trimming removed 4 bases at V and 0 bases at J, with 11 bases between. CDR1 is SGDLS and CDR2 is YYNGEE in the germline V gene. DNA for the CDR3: TGTGCCAGCAGCCCGAGCAGCCGCTCCTACAATGAGCAGTTCTTC. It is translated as CASSPSSRSYNEQFF.

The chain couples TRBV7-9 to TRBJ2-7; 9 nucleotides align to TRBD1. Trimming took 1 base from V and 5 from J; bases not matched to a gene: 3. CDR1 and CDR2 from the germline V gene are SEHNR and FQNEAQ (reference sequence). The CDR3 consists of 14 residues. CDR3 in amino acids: CASSLGDRVHEQYF. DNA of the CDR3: TGTGCCAGCAGCTTAGGGGACAGGGTCCACGAGCAGTACTTC.

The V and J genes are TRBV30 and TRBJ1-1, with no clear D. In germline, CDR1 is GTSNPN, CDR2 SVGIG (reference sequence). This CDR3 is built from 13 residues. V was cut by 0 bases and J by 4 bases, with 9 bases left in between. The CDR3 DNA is TGTGCCTGGAGTGTATCCATGAGCACTGAAGCTTTCTTT. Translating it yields CAWSVSMSTEAFF. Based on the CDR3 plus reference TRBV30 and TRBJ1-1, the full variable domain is SQTIHQWPATLVQPVGSPLSLECTVEGTSNPNLYWYRQAAGRGLQLLFYSVGIGQISSEVPQNLSASRPQDRQFILSSKKLLLSDSGFYLCAWSVSMSTEAFFGQGTRLTVV.

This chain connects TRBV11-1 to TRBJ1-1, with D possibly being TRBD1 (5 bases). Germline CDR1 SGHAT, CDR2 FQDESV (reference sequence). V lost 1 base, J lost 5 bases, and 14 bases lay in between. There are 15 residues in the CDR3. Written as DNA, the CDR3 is TGTGCCAGCAGCTTAGTAGCGGCGGGGGGAACTGAAGCTTTCTTT. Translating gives CASSLVAAGGTEAFF.

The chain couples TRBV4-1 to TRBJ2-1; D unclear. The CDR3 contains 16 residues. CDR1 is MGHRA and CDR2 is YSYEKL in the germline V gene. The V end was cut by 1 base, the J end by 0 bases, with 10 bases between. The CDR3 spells CASSQVGGSSYNEQFF. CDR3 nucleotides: TGCGCCAGCAGCCAAGTTGGCGGCAGCTCCTACAATGAGCAGTTCTTC.

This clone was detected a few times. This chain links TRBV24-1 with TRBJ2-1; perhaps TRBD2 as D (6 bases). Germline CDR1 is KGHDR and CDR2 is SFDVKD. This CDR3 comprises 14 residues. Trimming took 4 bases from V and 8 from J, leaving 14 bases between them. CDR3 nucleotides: TGTGCCACCAGTGACCCGCTGGGAGGCGATGAGCAGTTCTTC. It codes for CATSDPLGGDEQFF.

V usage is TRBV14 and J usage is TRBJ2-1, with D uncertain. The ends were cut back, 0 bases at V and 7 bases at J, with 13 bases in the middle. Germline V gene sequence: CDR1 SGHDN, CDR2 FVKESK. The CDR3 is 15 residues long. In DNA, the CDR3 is TGTGCCAGCAGCCAAGAGTGGCTAGTAGGTAATGAGCAGTTCTTC. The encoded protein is CASSQEWLVGNEQFF.

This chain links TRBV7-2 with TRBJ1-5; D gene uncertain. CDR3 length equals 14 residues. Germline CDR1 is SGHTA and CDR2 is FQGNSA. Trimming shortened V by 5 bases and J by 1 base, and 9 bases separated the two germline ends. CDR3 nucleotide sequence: TGTGCCAGCAGCGGACTCACCAGCAATCAGCCCCAGCATTTT. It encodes CASSGLTSNQPQHF.

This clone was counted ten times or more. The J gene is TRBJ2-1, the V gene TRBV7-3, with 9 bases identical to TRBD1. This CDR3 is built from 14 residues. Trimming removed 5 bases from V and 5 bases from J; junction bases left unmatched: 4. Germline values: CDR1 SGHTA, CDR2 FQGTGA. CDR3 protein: CASSPGQGNNEQFF. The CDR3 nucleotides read TGTGCCAGCAGCCCGGGACAGGGCAACAATGAGCAGTTCTTC.

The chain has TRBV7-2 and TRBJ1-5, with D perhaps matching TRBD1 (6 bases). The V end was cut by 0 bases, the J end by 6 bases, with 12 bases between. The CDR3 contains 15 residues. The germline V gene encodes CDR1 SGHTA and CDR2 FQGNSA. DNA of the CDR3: TGTGCCAGCAGCTTAGCAGGGGGGAGAGCTCAGCCCCAGCATTTT. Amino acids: CASSLAGGRAQPQHF.

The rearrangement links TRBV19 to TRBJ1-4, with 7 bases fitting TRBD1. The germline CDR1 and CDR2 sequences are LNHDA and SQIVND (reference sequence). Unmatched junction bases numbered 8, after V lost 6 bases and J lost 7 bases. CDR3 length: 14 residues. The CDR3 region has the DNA TGTGCCAGTAGCCAGACAGGGCGGAGTGAAAAACTGTTTTTT. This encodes CASSQTGRSEKLFF. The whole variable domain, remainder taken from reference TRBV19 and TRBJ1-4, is DGGITQSPKYLFRKEGQNVTLSCEQNLNHDAMYWYRQDPGQGLRLIYYSQIVNDFQKGDIAEGYSVSREKKESFPLTVTSAQKNPTAFYLCASSQTGRSEKLFFGSGTQLSVL.

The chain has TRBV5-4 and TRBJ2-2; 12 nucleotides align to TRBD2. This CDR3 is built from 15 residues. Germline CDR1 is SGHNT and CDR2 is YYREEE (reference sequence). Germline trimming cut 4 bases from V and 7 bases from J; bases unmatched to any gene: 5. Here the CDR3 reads CASSQGLAGNGELFF. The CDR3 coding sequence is TGTGCCAGCAGCCAAGGACTAGCGGGAAACGGGGAGCTGTTTTTT.

CDR3 protein: CASSPTNWNEKLFF. CDR3 in DNA: TGTGCCAGCAGTCCGACAAACTGGAATGAAAAACTGTTTTTT. The J gene is TRBJ1-4, the V gene TRBV6-5; D unresolved. CDR1 is MNHEY and CDR2 is SVGAGI in the germline V gene. The CDR3 has 14 residues. Trimming shortened V by 5 bases and J by 5 bases, and 12 bases separated the two germline ends.

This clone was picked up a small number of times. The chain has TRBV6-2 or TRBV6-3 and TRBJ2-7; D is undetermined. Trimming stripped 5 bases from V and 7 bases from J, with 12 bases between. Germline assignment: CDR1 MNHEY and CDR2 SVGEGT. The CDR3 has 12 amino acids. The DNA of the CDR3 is TGTGCCAGCAGTCAGACCTCTTGGGAGCAGTACTTC. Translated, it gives CASSQTSWEQYF.

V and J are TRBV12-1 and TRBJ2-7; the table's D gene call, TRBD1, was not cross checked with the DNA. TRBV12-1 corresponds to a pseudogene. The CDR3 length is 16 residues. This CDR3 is CASSFPGHRAEHEQYF. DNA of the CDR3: TGTGCCAGCAGCTTTCCGGGACACCGAGCAGAACACGAGCAGTACTTC.

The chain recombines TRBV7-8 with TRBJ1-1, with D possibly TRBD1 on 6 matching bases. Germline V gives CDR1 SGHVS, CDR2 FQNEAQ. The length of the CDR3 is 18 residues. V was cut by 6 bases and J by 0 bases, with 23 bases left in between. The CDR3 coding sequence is TGTGCCAGCAGTTCCCTATCCCTTGCCCGGGGGCTGAACACTGAAGCTTTCTTT. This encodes CASSSLSLARGLNTEAFF.

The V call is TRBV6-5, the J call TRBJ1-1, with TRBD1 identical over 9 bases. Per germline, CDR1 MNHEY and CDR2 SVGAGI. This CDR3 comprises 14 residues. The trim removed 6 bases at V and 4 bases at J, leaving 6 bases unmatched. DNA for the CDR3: TGTGCCAGCAGGTCACAGGGGGCAGCCACTGAAGCTTTCTTT. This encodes CASRSQGAATEAFF.

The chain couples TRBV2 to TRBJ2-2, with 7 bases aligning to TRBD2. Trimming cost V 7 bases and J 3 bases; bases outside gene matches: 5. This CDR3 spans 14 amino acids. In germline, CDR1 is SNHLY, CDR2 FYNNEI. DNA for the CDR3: TGTGCCAGCACGCGGGAGTGGGACACCGGGGAGCTGTTTTTT. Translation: CASTREWDTGELFF.

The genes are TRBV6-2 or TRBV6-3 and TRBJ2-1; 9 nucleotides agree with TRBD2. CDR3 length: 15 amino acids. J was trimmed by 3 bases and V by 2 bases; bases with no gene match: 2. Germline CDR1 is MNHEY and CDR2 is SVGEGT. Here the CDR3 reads CASSYLAGNYNEQFF. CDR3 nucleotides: TGTGCCAGCAGTTACCTAGCGGGAAACTACAATGAGCAGTTCTTC.

CDR3 nucleotide sequence: TGTGCCTGGAGTGGGTCCCAGGGGAGCTACATGAACACTGAAGCTTTCTTT. Translation gives CAWSGSQGSYMNTEAFF. The chain combines TRBV30 with TRBJ1-1; D may be TRBD1 (6 bases). The ends were cut back, 1 base at V and 0 bases at J, with 18 bases in the middle. Germline CDR1 is GTSNPN and CDR2 is SVGIG (reference sequence). CDR3 size: 17 residues. Full variable domain (rest looked up from reference TRBV30 and TRBJ1-1): SQTIHQWPATLVQPVGSPLSLECTVEGTSNPNLYWYRQAAGRGLQLLFYSVGIGQISSEVPQNLSASRPQDRQFILSSKKLLLSDSGFYLCAWSGSQGSYMNTEAFFGQGTRLTVV.